This paragraph covers one T cell receptor beta chain sequence. Its specificity is not known. Produced via immunoSEQ multiplex PCR; TCRdb's table is partial and in-frame only. The table includes about 71,000 clones, 91% detected once. This record comes from a study of OX40 agonist ivuxolimab in advanced cancers. Whole-study context: Three patients, one with hepatocellular carcinoma and two with cutaneous melanoma, achieved partial responses.

Study-level points and caveats: At 0.1 to 3.0 mg/kg, CD4+ and CD8+ blood T cells expanded clonally by week 6.

Blood specimens came from baseline, cycle 4 day 1, and cycle 7 day 1. Trimming left V 9 bases short and J 6 bases short, with 18 bases between. This CDR3 has 13 residues. In germline, CDR1 is MDHEN, CDR2 SYDVKM. The gene calls are TRBV28 and TRBJ2-7; D call uncertain. The TCR sequence derives from an adult with an advanced solid tumor such as melanoma, head and neck, liver or kidney cancer. Sample: CD4+ or CD8+ T cells sorted from blood, taken in a trial of the OX40 agonist ivuxolimab. CDR3 protein: CASSGPALGEQYF. Here the CDR3 DNA reads TGTGCCAGTTCTGGGCCCGCGTTGGGCGAGCAGTACTTC.